Sequencing of this TCR beta chain was carried out in a study of immune heterogeneity within non-small cell lung tumors listed by TCRdb under 2018. About the study as a whole: By histology, a handful of squamous cell carcinomas, about 10 non-squamous carcinomas and 1 tumor not otherwise specified were included. To examine intratumoral immune heterogeneity, the study used whole-exome sequencing, RNA-seq and TCR beta repertoire sequencing on multiple spatially distinct regions of each NSCLC tumor. TCR repertoires were analyzed from fewer than 60 tumor loci of about 16 patients, while transcriptome data covered only 40 to 50 loci from roughly eleven patients. Binding of neoantigens to the HLA alleles of each patient was predicted with netMHCpan-3.0 for mutant peptides of 8 to 11 amino acids.

General study outcomes and caveats: Identical dominant CDR3B clonotypes recurred across loci within a patient, yet different tumor locations also harbored unique high-frequency clones. A statistically significant but moderate positive correlation (R roughly 0.31) was observed between local T-cell repertoire clonality and local tumor mutational burden. High-frequency TCR beta clonotypes were largely distinct between individual patients.

This clonotype turned up a few times. Its antigen is not yet known. One end of the junction is discordant with germline, which a read error may explain. CDR1 is given as SNHLY and CDR2 as FYNNEI, both from the germline V gene. The CDR3 covers 13 residues, taking in both the cysteine and the phenylalanine. This entry keeps only the CDR3 DNA: 39 bases, framed from base 1. For the TCR template, genomic DNA was extracted from bulk tumor tissue, and approximately 600 ng of gDNA was amplified for each sample. During surgery, multiple biopsies were taken from each primary tumor and placed as far apart as possible within the tumor mass. The study cohort was described as untreated, and the patients were newly diagnosed NSCLC cases having curative surgery. The donor group was made up of 15 newly diagnosed non-small cell lung cancer patients undergoing surgery with curative intent. Two independent pathologists reviewed the resected tumor masses. Only DNA and RNA samples of high quality went on to sequencing.

The TCR beta CDR3 region was amplified with a multiplex PCR system whose first round ran for approximately 11 cycles using 32 V-gene forward primers and 13 J-gene reverse primers. The first PCR round was done with a QIAGEN Multiplex PCR Kit, and the primer sequences were filed in Chinese patent CN105087789A. Illumina universal primers were attached in a second round of PCR run with the Phusion High-Fidelity PCR Kit. TCR libraries were paired-end sequenced at 151 bp read length on the Illumina HiSeq X Ten platform. Turning to the authors' computational methods: Reads without multiplex PCR primers were removed using Cutadapt, read pairs were merged using PEAR, and CDR3 regions were called using MiXCR with default settings. Shannon entropy measured repertoire diversity, while clonality was calculated as one minus the Shannon entropy divided by the ln of the count of productive unique sequences. A clonotype counted as a dominant or high-frequency T-cell clone when its frequency was 0.5% or higher. The public sequencing data were trimmed at Q25 with fastp and processed into clonotypes with MiXCR by TCRdb, which kept only in-frame beta chains. Every CDR3 protein is listed once, alongside the most common genes and DNA of its rows. TCRdb, not the original authors, processed these V and J calls. For this sample there are tens of thousands of distinct CDR3 sequences; about 30% appear just once. Under 5% of the sample is held by the ten biggest clonotypes.

The sequenced sample was lung tumor tissue. Recombination joined TRBV2 with TRBJ2-1, and perhaps TRBD2 as D gene, on 5 matching bases. The TCR comes from a man between 35 and 55 years old with non-small cell lung cancer. The sequence in DNA is TGTGCCAGCAGTGGCCCTGGGGTACCACTAGGTATCTTC. This encodes CASSGPGVPLGIF.